The T cell receptor beta chain under discussion was sequenced for a study of T cell responses to AZD1222 COVID-19 vaccine. The V end lost 1 base, the J end lost 0 bases, and 10 bases lay between the germline ends. Germline CDR1 SGHVS, CDR2 FNYEAQ. CDR3 length: 15 amino acids. The data were produced by immunoSEQ multiplex PCR, yet TCRdb's version contains in-frame clones alone and is incomplete. The sample carries 43,000 or so clones, about 90% recorded once. This clonotype originated in an adult who received the AZD1222 COVID-19 vaccine. The rearrangement links TRBV7-6 to TRBJ2-7; D remains unclear. The sequencing here drew on peripheral blood, taken 28 days after the second AZD1222 dose. CDR3 sequence (DNA): TGTGCCAGCAGCTTAGAGGCCTCGAGCTCCTACGAGCAGTACTTC. It translates to CASSLEASSSYEQYF.